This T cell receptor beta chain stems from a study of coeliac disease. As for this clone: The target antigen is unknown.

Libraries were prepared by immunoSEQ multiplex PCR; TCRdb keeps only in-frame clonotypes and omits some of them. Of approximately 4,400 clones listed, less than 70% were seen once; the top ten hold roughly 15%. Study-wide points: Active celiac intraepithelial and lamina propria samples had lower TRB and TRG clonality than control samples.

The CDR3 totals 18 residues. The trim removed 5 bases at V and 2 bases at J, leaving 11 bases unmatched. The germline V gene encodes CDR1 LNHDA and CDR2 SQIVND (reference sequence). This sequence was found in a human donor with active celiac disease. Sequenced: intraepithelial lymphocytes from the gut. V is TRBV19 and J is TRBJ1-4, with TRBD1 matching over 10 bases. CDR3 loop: CASSPRDRGGGTNEKLFF. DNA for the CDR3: TGTGCCAGTAGTCCAAGGGACAGGGGAGGTGGGACTAATGAAAAACTGTTTTTT.